The 24 T cell receptor beta chains below come from one sample, sequenced in a study of T cell changes during pregnancy in multiple sclerosis. Profiled with immunoSEQ multiplex PCR; TCRdb holds only in-frame clones, not every one. This table has 14,000 to 15,000 clones, 80% to 90% appearing once. The source material was CD8+ T cells from peripheral blood mononuclear cells, sampled in the first trimester of pregnancy. These receptors were obtained from a female donor with multiple sclerosis, enrolled in a pregnancy study.

The chain combines TRBV30 with TRBJ1-3, with D possibly TRBD1 on 5 matching bases. CDR1 GTSNPN and CDR2 SVGIG come from the germline V gene (reference sequence). Trimming took 0 bases from V and 0 from J, leaving 15 bases between them. This CDR3 has 17 amino acids. The CDR3 loop is CAWSVRAGGSSGNTIYF. CDR3 sequence (DNA): TGTGCCTGGAGTGTCCGTGCCGGGGGAAGCTCTGGAAACACCATATATTTT.

This chain uses TRBV7-9 with TRBJ1-1; a possible D gene is TRBD1 (5 bases). Germline values: CDR1 SEHNR, CDR2 FQNEAQ (reference sequence). Trimming took 4 bases from V and 5 from J, leaving 14 bases between them. The CDR3 totals 14 residues. The CDR3 DNA sequence: TGTGCCAGCAGCTCTCCAGGGTATGGGACTGAAGCTTTCTTT. It specifies CASSSPGYGTEAFF.

In this sample, this clone turned up once. This chain connects TRBV28 to TRBJ2-1; TRBD2 matches at 10 bases. V lost 2 bases to trimming and J lost 1 base; unmatched junction nucleotides: 5. The germline gives CDR1 MDHEN, CDR2 SYDVKM. The CDR3 spans 17 residues. The CDR3 spells CASSLRLGLASYNEQFF. Written as DNA, the CDR3 is TGTGCCAGCAGTTTAAGGCTGGGACTAGCGTCCTACAATGAGCAGTTCTTC.

The rearrangement links TRBV28 to TRBJ2-1; 7 bases map to TRBD2. Germline V CDR1 and CDR2: MDHEN, SYDVKM. After removal of 4 bases from V and 1 base from J, the junction contained 10 bases not matched to a gene. The CDR3 totals 17 residues. CDR3: CASSSPIIAGSYNEQFF. The CDR3 nucleotides are TGTGCCAGCAGTTCTCCTATTATAGCGGGTTCCTACAATGAGCAGTTCTTC. Drawing the rest from reference TRBV28 and TRBJ2-1, the complete variable domain is DVKVTQSSRYLVKRTGEKVFLECVQDMDHENMFWYRQDPGLGLRLIYFSYDVKMKEKGDIPEGYSVSREKKERFSLILESASTNQTSMYLCASSSPIIAGSYNEQFFGPGTRLTVL.

Only one count was recorded for this clone. The genes are TRBV19 and TRBJ2-6; weak D call: TRBD2 (6 bases). This CDR3 is 20 amino acids long. Trimming pared 5 bases from V and 1 base from J, leaving 24 bases between. Germline V gene lookup returns CDR1 LNHDA and CDR2 SQIVND (reference sequence). CDR3: CASSFSMGLFGRSGANVLTF. CDR3 DNA: TGTGCCAGTAGTTTTTCTATGGGACTTTTCGGCAGGTCTGGGGCCAACGTCCTGACTTTC.

The V call is TRBV2, the J call TRBJ2-5, with D possibly matching TRBD2 (5 bases). CDR1 and CDR2 (germline): SNHLY, FYNNEI. This CDR3 is built from 13 residues. V was pared by 2 bases and J by 12 bases, with 16 bases between. The CDR3 coding sequence is TGTGCCAGCAGTGAAAACCCCGGCTCGCGGGAGTACTTC. Translating gives CASSENPGSREYF.

V gene TRBV4-1 combines with J gene TRBJ1-6; TRBD1 agrees at 7 bases. V lost 4 bases to trimming and J lost 7 bases; unmatched junction nucleotides: 13. Germline V gene data show CDR1 as MGHRA and CDR2 as YSYEKL. The CDR3 covers 17 residues. CDR3 sequence reads: CASSRQGIDRENSPLHF. DNA of the CDR3: TGCGCCAGCAGCCGGCAAGGGATAGACAGGGAAAATTCACCCCTCCACTTT.

The chain combines TRBV7-8 with TRBJ2-1; TRBD2 matches at 8 bases. The CDR3 sequence is 15 residues long. V lost 2 bases, J lost 5 bases, and 5 bases stayed unmatched. CDR1 and CDR2 (germline): SGHVS, FQNEAQ. The CDR3 protein is CASSLPAGDDNEQFF. For the CDR3, the DNA is TGTGCCAGCAGCTTACCAGCGGGGGACGACAATGAGCAGTTCTTC. Combining the CDR3 with reference TRBV7-8 and TRBJ2-1 gives the whole variable domain GAGVSQSPRYKVAKRGQDVALRCDPISGHVSLFWYQQALGQGPEFLTYFQNEAQLDKSGLPSDRFFAERPEGSVSTLKIQRTQQEDSAVYLCASSLPAGDDNEQFFGPGTRLTVL.

V gene TRBV5-1 combines with J gene TRBJ2-7; possible D gene TRBD2, 6 bases. This CDR3 comprises 14 residues. Between the trimmed V and J ends, which lost 4 bases and 4 bases, there was a span of 15 bases. Per germline, CDR1 SGHRS and CDR2 YFSETQ. The CDR3 spells CASSLGLGLYEQYF. In DNA, the CDR3 is TGCGCCAGCAGCCTTGGGCTTGGACTATACGAGCAGTACTTC.

The chain recombines TRBV5-1 with TRBJ2-7; TRBD2 matches at 10 bases. This CDR3 has 15 amino acids. J gave up 5 bases and V 0 bases, and 5 bases lay outside the gene matches. Germline CDR1 SGHRS, CDR2 YFSETQ. CDR3 in amino acids: CASSLEAGGPDEQYF. Written as DNA, the CDR3 is TGCGCCAGCAGCTTGGAAGCGGGAGGGCCTGACGAGCAGTACTTC. Based on the CDR3 plus reference TRBV5-1 and TRBJ2-7, the full variable domain is KAGVTQTPRYLIKTRGQQVTLSCSPISGHRSVSWYQQTPGQGLQFLFEYFSETQRNKGNFPGRFSGRQFSNSRSEMNVSTLELGDSALYLCASSLEAGGPDEQYFGPGTRLTVT.

V gene TRBV7-9 combines with J gene TRBJ2-5; TRBD2 is a possible D gene (5 bases). Trimming shortened V by 1 base and J by 1 base, and 19 bases separated the two germline ends. CDR1 and CDR2 from the germline V gene are SEHNR and FQNEAQ (reference sequence). The CDR3 loop spans 18 amino acids. The CDR3 coding sequence is TGTGCCAGCAGCTTAGGGCCCCGGGCAGGACTCTTCCAAGAGACCCAGTACTTC. This encodes CASSLGPRAGLFQETQYF.

The chain recombines TRBV6-1 with TRBJ2-4; D not certain. The CDR3 length is 15 residues. Germline loops: CDR1 MNHNS, CDR2 SASEGT. V lost 3 bases, J lost 0 bases, and 9 bases lay in between. The CDR3: CASSEAVLAKNIQYF. The CDR3 DNA reads TGTGCCAGCAGTGAGGCGGTGCTAGCCAAAAACATTCAGTACTTC.

This clone has a single count. The gene calls are TRBV6-1 and TRBJ1-1, with D possibly matching TRBD1 (5 bases). The V gene lost 2 bases and the J gene lost 0 bases, with 10 bases spanning the gap. The CDR3 covers 15 residues. From germline, CDR1 is MNHNS and CDR2 SASEGT. The DNA of the CDR3 is TGTGCCAGCAGTGAAATCGACAGTATGAACACTGAAGCTTTCTTT. It translates to CASSEIDSMNTEAFF.

In its sample, this clone was seen a few times. CDR3 nucleotides: TGTGCCAGCAGCTCTAATACAGGATTAGCCCATGAAAAACTGTTTTTT. Its protein is CASSSNTGLAHEKLFF. V and J are TRBV7-9 and TRBJ1-4, with a tentative D call TRBD1 (5 bases). Per the germline V gene, CDR1 is SEHNR and CDR2 is FQNEAQ (reference sequence). V gave up 4 bases and J gave up 6 bases, with 18 bases separating them. CDR3 size: 16 residues.

The rearrangement joins TRBV14 to TRBJ2-7; D gene uncertain. Germline V gene sequence: CDR1 SGHDN, CDR2 FVKESK. There are 13 residues in the CDR3. The V and J ends lost 2 bases and 3 bases respectively, with 8 bases between them. The DNA of the CDR3 is TGTGCCAGCAGCCAATCTAGATTCTACGAGCAGTACTTC. This sequence encodes CASSQSRFYEQYF.

The rearrangement uses TRBV27 and TRBJ1-2; 7 nucleotides agree with TRBD1. Germline V gives CDR1 MNHEY, CDR2 SMNVEV (reference sequence). The CDR3 has 12 residues. V lost 5 bases to trimming and J lost 7 bases; unmatched junction nucleotides: 4. In DNA, the CDR3 is TGTGCCAGCAGTGGGGACAGTCTTGGCTACACCTTC. Translating gives CASSGDSLGYTF.

The chain joins TRBV19 to TRBJ1-2; 7 nucleotides agree with TRBD1. V was pared by 8 bases and J by 1 base, with 10 bases of the junction left unmatched. The CDR3 totals 15 residues. Per the germline V gene, CDR1 is LNHDA and CDR2 is SQIVND (reference sequence). The CDR3: CASLSRQGINYGYTF. CDR3 sequence (DNA): TGTGCCAGTTTGTCACGACAGGGAATTAACTATGGCTACACCTTC.

This clone was counted a single time. This sequence joins TRBV9 and TRBJ2-3, with TRBD2 matching 9 bases. The length of the CDR3 is 17 residues. Germline loops: CDR1 SGDLS, CDR2 YYNGEE. V shed 0 bases and J 0 bases; nucleotides not matched to a gene: 5. In DNA form, the CDR3 reads TGTGCCAGCAGCGTAGAGGGTAGCGGGGGAAGCACAGATACGCAGTATTTT. Translation gives CASSVEGSGGSTDTQYF. Full variable domain (missing parts from reference TRBV9 and TRBJ2-3): DSGVTQTPKHLITATGQRVTLRCSPRSGDLSVYWYQQSLDQGLQFLIQYYNGEERAKGNILERFSAQQFPDLHSELNLSSLELGDSALYFCASSVEGSGGSTDTQYFGPGTRLTVL.

The rearrangement uses TRBV2 and TRBJ2-5; D is perhaps TRBD2 (6 bases). Germline CDR1 is SNHLY and CDR2 is FYNNEI. The CDR3 runs to 12 residues. The ends were cut back, 7 bases at V and 5 bases at J, with 11 bases in the middle. The CDR3 loop is CASNPGVETQYF. Written as DNA, the CDR3 is TGTGCCAGCAATCCGGGAGTGGAGACCCAGTACTTC.

CDR3 amino acids: CAITGRGSTDTQYF. DNA of the CDR3: TGTGCCATCACCGGGAGAGGGAGCACAGATACGCAGTATTTT. The chain carries TRBV10-3 and TRBJ2-3, with D perhaps matching TRBD2 (6 bases). The V and J ends lost 7 bases and 0 bases respectively, with 11 bases between them. The CDR3 is 14 amino acids. The germline CDR1 and CDR2 sequences are ENHRY and SYGVKD.

This clone was counted only a few times. The V call is TRBV5-1, the J call TRBJ2-1; TRBD2 might be the D (6 bases). From germline, CDR1 is SGHRS and CDR2 YFSETQ. The CDR3 is made up of 16 amino acids. V was clipped by 0 bases and J by 3 bases, with 13 bases between them. DNA for the CDR3: TGCGCCAGCAGCTTGGGGGAAGGGCGGGACTACAATGAGCAGTTCTTC. Amino acids: CASSLGEGRDYNEQFF.

The chain uses TRBV7-3 and TRBJ2-3; D might be TRBD2 (6 bases). The CDR3 sequence is 15 residues long. Trimming removed 3 bases from V and 1 base from J, with 11 bases in between. Germline CDR1 SGHTA, CDR2 FQGTGA. This chain's CDR3 is CASSLEGAGTDTQYF. Here the CDR3 DNA reads TGTGCCAGCAGCTTGGAGGGAGCGGGCACAGATACGCAGTATTTT.

The chain combines TRBV7-2 with TRBJ2-6; D unresolved. Trimming took 6 bases from V and 0 from J, leaving 15 bases between them. The CDR3 sequence is 17 residues long. Germline V gene sequence: CDR1 SGHTA, CDR2 FQGNSA. CDR3 DNA sequence: TGTGCCAGCAGGCGCGGCGCGGTTCTCTCTGGGGCCAACGTCCTGACTTTC. Translating gives CASRRGAVLSGANVLTF.

The chain links TRBV7-9 to TRBJ2-6; possibly TRBD1 for D (6 bases). The CDR3 covers 18 residues. V was shortened by 5 bases and J by 1 base, with 18 bases between the two germline ends. CDR1 and CDR2 (germline): SEHNR, FQNEAQ (reference sequence). CDR3 in DNA: TGTGCCAGCAGCCCTGACTGGTACAGGGCGTCTGGGGCCAACGTCCTGACTTTC. It codes for CASSPDWYRASGANVLTF.